A selection of T cell receptor beta chains follows, all from one sample in a study of T cell repertoires in cytomegalovirus infection. No cognate antigen is known for these TCRs. TCRdb recomputed calls from the reads with MiXCR, one row per CDR3 protein. The sample has 370,000 or so distinct CDR3 sequences, about 35% seen once. The sequencing here drew on cultured PBMCs, taken from culture after CMV antigen stimulation. The receptor source for this set is a human donor in good health (CMV status not recorded). Some clones in this sample may be carry-over from other donors' samples. Each CDR3 is given with its conserved first and last residue. A D gene is named only where the DNA matches it firmly. Only some rows state a clone size, as once, few, many or a class for expanded clones.

clone size: NA; J gene: TRBJ2-5; D gene: NA; V gene: TRBV11-2; CDR3 protein: CASSFHGGDFQETQYF; CDR3 DNA: TGTGCCAGCAGCTTTCACGGCGGCGACTTCCAAGAGACCCAGTACTTC
clone size: many; J gene: TRBJ2-3; D gene: NA; V gene: TRBV7-2; CDR3 protein: CASRSGRGSGDTQYF; CDR3 DNA: TGTGCCAGCAGATCCGGTCGGGGGAGTGGTGATACGCAGTATTTT
clone size: few; J gene: TRBJ2-5; D gene: NA; V gene: TRBV15; CDR3 protein: CATSRVGSAAEEETQYF; CDR3 DNA: TGTGCCACCAGCAGAGTTGGGAGCGCCGCGGAGGAAGAGACCCAGTACTTC
clone size: many; J gene: TRBJ2-1; D gene: NA; V gene: TRBV7-2; CDR3 protein: CASTGPNSYNEQFF; CDR3 DNA: TGTGCCAGCACGGGCCCGAACTCCTACAATGAGCAGTTCTTC
clone size: many; J gene: TRBJ2-2; D gene: NA; V gene: TRBV4-3; CDR3 protein: CASSQYPPNTGELFF; CDR3 DNA: TGCGCCAGCAGCCAATACCCCCCGAACACCGGGGAGCTGTTTTTT
clone size: few; J gene: TRBJ2-5; D gene: TRBD2; V gene: TRBV20-1; CDR3 protein: CSATGLAGTETQYF; CDR3 DNA: TGCAGTGCTACTGGACTAGCGGGCACAGAGACCCAGTACTTC
clone size: NA; J gene: TRBJ2-1; D gene: TRBD2; V gene: TRBV27; CDR3 protein: CASSLLAGDRYNEQFF; CDR3 DNA: TGTGCCAGCAGTTTACTAGCGGGAGATCGGTACAATGAGCAGTTCTTC
clone size: NA; J gene: TRBJ2-3; D gene: NA; V gene: TRBV14; CDR3 protein: CASRKSGSTDTQYF; CDR3 DNA: TGTGCCAGCCGGAAAAGCGGGAGCACAGATACGCAGTATTTT
clone size: many; J gene: TRBJ1-1; D gene: TRBD1; V gene: TRBV7-6; CDR3 protein: CASSRTGTGEMNTEAFF; CDR3 DNA: TGTGCCAGCAGCCGTACCGGGACAGGGGAGATGAACACTGAAGCTTTCTTT
clone size: once; J gene: TRBJ2-1; D gene: NA; V gene: TRBV7-3; CDR3 protein: CASSSTTGTSYNEQFF; CDR3 DNA: TGTGCCAGCAGCTCTACTACCGGGACATCTTACAATGAGCAGTTCTTC
clone size: few; J gene: TRBJ2-5; D gene: NA; V gene: TRBV7-9; CDR3 protein: CASSSREPGPPGETQYF; CDR3 DNA: TGTGCCAGCAGCTCGAGGGAACCGGGACCCCCGGGAGAGACCCAGTACTTC
clone size: NA; J gene: TRBJ2-2; D gene: NA; V gene: TRBV12-3/TRBV12-4; CDR3 protein: CASSPNTGNTGELFF; CDR3 DNA: TGTGCCAGCAGCCCCAACACAGGGAACACCGGGGAGCTGTTTTTT
clone size: NA; J gene: TRBJ1-2; D gene: TRBD1; V gene: TRBV7-2; CDR3 protein: CASSRSGGSYGYTF; CDR3 DNA: TGTGCCAGCAGCCGGTCAGGGGGGAGTTATGGCTACACCTTC
clone size: NA; J gene: TRBJ1-2; D gene: NA; V gene: TRBV28; CDR3 protein: CASSKAQGGGYGYTF; CDR3 DNA: TGTGCCAGCAGTAAAGCCCAAGGGGGTGGCTATGGCTACACCTTC
clone size: NA; J gene: TRBJ2-5; D gene: TRBD2; V gene: TRBV20-1; CDR3 protein: CSASGSLETQYF; CDR3 DNA: TGCAGTGCCAGCGGGAGCCTGGAGACCCAGTACTTC
clone size: few; J gene: TRBJ2-3; D gene: TRBD2; V gene: TRBV2; CDR3 protein: CASSEAGLANTDTQYF; CDR3 DNA: TGTGCCAGCAGTGAAGCGGGACTAGCCAACACAGATACGCAGTATTTT
clone size: large; J gene: TRBJ2-1; D gene: TRBD1; V gene: TRBV7-2; CDR3 protein: CASSLVRQGTNEQFF; CDR3 DNA: TGTGCCAGCAGCTTAGTCCGACAGGGGACCAATGAGCAGTTCTTC
clone size: NA; J gene: TRBJ1-4; D gene: TRBD1; V gene: TRBV19; CDR3 protein: CASSRGDRDDEKLFF; CDR3 DNA: TGTGCCAGTAGCCGCGGCGACAGGGACGATGAAAAACTGTTTTTT